This passage covers 25 T cell receptor beta chains from one sample sequenced in a study of T cell responses to AZD1222 COVID-19 vaccine. TCRdb's table, derived via immunoSEQ multiplex PCR, lists solely in-frame clones and lacks some. In the table there are 100,000 or so clones, 85% to 90% of which are singletons. Material: peripheral blood, obtained on day 0 of AZD1222 vaccination. The source of these receptors is an adult in good health.

This rearrangement joins TRBV5-1 to TRBJ2-5; TRBD2 matches 7 bases. Germline values: CDR1 SGHRS, CDR2 YFSETQ. Trimming at V came to 0 bases and at J to 2 bases, leaving 4 bases not matched to a gene. This CDR3 is 15 amino acids long. CDR3 residues: CASSLEGLQQETQYF. CDR3 nucleotides: TGCGCCAGCAGCTTGGAGGGACTACAACAAGAGACCCAGTACTTC.

The J gene is TRBJ1-1, the V gene TRBV29-1; D uncertain. This CDR3 is 13 amino acids long. The germline V gene has CDR1 SQVTM and CDR2 ANQGSEA. V was trimmed by 2 bases and J by 5 bases, leaving 12 bases between them. The CDR3 loop reads CSVEMPGGTEAFF. CDR3 nucleotides: TGCAGCGTTGAAATGCCAGGTGGGACTGAAGCTTTCTTT.

This clone was observed a few times. The rearrangement links TRBV20-1 to TRBJ1-1, with D unresolved. The CDR3 sequence is 11 residues long. Germline assignment: CDR1 DFQATT and CDR2 SNEGSKA (reference sequence). The V end was cut by 3 bases, the J end by 2 bases, with 4 bases between. The CDR3 DNA reads as TGCAGTGCTAGCCCCAACACTGAAGCTTTCTTT. This encodes CSASPNTEAFF.

Remarks on this clone: The sample contains more than one DNA sequence encoding this CDR3. The chain carries TRBV6-5 and TRBJ2-7; D remains ambiguous. The V end was cut by 0 bases, the J end by 7 bases, with 4 bases between. The CDR3 sequence is 11 residues long. Germline values: CDR1 MNHEY, CDR2 SVGAGI. CDR3 region: CASSYSGEQYF. The CDR3 region has the DNA TGTGCCAGCAGTTACTCGGGTGAGCAGTACTTC.

The V and J genes are TRBV2 and TRBJ1-1, with TRBD1 as a possible D gene (6 bases). Germline-derived CDR1 and CDR2 are SNHLY and FYNNEI. The CDR3 has 12 amino acids. With 10 bases removed from V and 6 bases from J, the gap between germline ends came to 15 bases. DNA for the CDR3: TGTGCCAACAAAGACAGGTCCCCTGAAGCTTTCTTT. Its translation: CANKDRSPEAFF.

This rearrangement joins TRBV7-3 to TRBJ1-1; no clear D. The CDR3 is 14 amino acids. Germline V CDR1 and CDR2: SGHTA, FQGTGA. With 2 bases removed from V and 3 bases from J, the gap between germline ends came to 10 bases. Here the CDR3 DNA reads TGTGCCAGCAGCTTATCTCGGAGGGACACTGAAGCTTTCTTT. Amino acids: CASSLSRRDTEAFF. The entire variable domain, with the rest obtained from reference TRBV7-3 and TRBJ1-1, is as follows: GAGVSQTPSNKVTEKGKYVELRCDPISGHTALYWYRQSLGQGPEFLIYFQGTGAADDSGLPNDRFFAVRPEGSVSTLKIQRTERGDSAVYLCASSLSRRDTEAFFGQGTRLTVV.

This rearrangement joins TRBV7-3 to TRBJ2-3; unclear D gene. The CDR3 is 15 amino acids. CDR1 SGHTA and CDR2 FQGTGA come from the germline V gene. Deletions cut 2 bases from V and 2 bases from J, with 11 bases between. As DNA, the CDR3 is TGTGCCAGCAGCTTAGGTCTGGGTCACACAGATACGCAGTATTTT. Residues: CASSLGLGHTDTQYF.

CDR3 in amino acids: CASSYNQAFYEQYF. The CDR3 nucleotides read TGTGCCAGCAGTTATAACCAGGCCTTCTACGAGCAGTACTTC. V usage is TRBV6-5 and J usage is TRBJ2-7; the D is unclear. The length of the CDR3 is 14 residues. V lost 3 bases and J 3 bases, leaving 12 bases between the germline ends. The germline gives CDR1 MNHEY, CDR2 SVGAGI.

This clone occurred once. The chain combines TRBV27 with TRBJ2-7; TRBD1 agrees at 7 bases. CDR3 size: 13 residues. CDR1 is MNHEY, CDR2 SMNVEV, per germline (reference sequence). J was trimmed by 5 bases and V by 6 bases; bases with no gene match: 7. The CDR3 spells CASRLQTGNEQYF. The CDR3 DNA follows: TGTGCCAGCAGGCTACAGACAGGGAACGAGCAGTACTTC.

This chain joins TRBV11-2 and TRBJ2-1; D is ambiguous. The CDR3 is 12 amino acids. The V end lost 5 bases, the J end lost 8 bases, and 10 bases lay between the germline ends. Per the germline V gene, CDR1 is SGHAT and CDR2 is FQNNGV. DNA for the CDR3: TGTGCCAGCAGCCCCGTGGGCCATGAGCAGTTCTTC. It translates to CASSPVGHEQFF.

In nucleotides, the CDR3 is TGTGCCAGCAATACCTTCAGGGGGGAAAACTATGGCTACACCTTC. Translated: CASNTFRGENYGYTF. The rearrangement links TRBV6-5 to TRBJ1-2; TRBD1 aligns across 7 bases. V trimming: 7 bases; J trimming: 2 bases; junction bases outside the gene matches: 10. CDR1 MNHEY and CDR2 SVGAGI come from the germline V gene. The CDR3 extends over 15 amino acids.

The genes are TRBV4-3 and TRBJ2-7, with D possibly being TRBD1 (6 bases). The germline CDR1 and CDR2 sequences are LGHNA and YSLEER. V lost 4 bases, J lost 3 bases, and 19 bases lay in between. This CDR3 spans 16 amino acids. This CDR3 reads CASSRAYRVGGYEQYF. The CDR3 bases are TGCGCCAGCAGCCGAGCTTACAGGGTGGGTGGCTACGAGCAGTACTTC.

The CDR3 loop is CASSLRGGQTEAFF. The CDR3 coding sequence is TGTGCCAGCAGCTTGAGAGGGGGCCAAACTGAAGCTTTCTTT. The chain links TRBV5-5 to TRBJ1-1; 7 bases are shared with TRBD1. The CDR3 consists of 14 residues. The V gene's germline CDR1 is SGHKS and CDR2 YYEKEE (reference sequence). V trimming: 1 base; J trimming: 5 bases; junction bases outside the gene matches: 5. The whole variable domain, filled in from reference TRBV5-5 and TRBJ1-1, reads DAGVTQSPTHLIKTRGQQVTLRCSPISGHKSVSWYQQVLGQGPQFIFQYYEKEERGRGNFPDRFSARQFPNYSSELNVNALLLGDSALYLCASSLRGGQTEAFFGQGTRLTVV.

This clone occurred a few times. The V call is TRBV11-2, the J call TRBJ1-1, with D unresolved. V lost 3 bases, J lost 0 bases, and 23 bases lay in between. The CDR3 has 19 amino acids. CDR1 is SGHAT, CDR2 FQNNGV, per germline. CDR3 nucleotide sequence: TGTGCCAGCAGCTTCAAAGCGGATGCGGGATTTCCGATGAACACTGAAGCTTTCTTT. It yields the protein CASSFKADAGFPMNTEAFF.

The V call is TRBV21-1, the J call TRBJ1-6. TRBV21-1 is deemed a pseudogene. This CDR3 comprises 19 residues. In DNA form, the CDR3 reads TGTGCCAGCAGCAAGGCTAAAGGAGGTATGGGACGATGGAATTCACCCCTCCACTTT. Amino acids: CASSKAKGGMGRWNSPLHF.

The chain is built from TRBV5-6 and TRBJ2-6, with D unresolved. The CDR3 consists of 15 residues. Germline V gives CDR1 SGHDT, CDR2 YYEEEE. Trimming cost V 2 bases and J 4 bases, with 10 bases left between them. CDR3 sequence: CASSLPVSGANVLTF. CDR3 nucleotides: TGTGCCAGCAGCTTACCGGTCAGCGGGGCCAACGTCCTGACTTTC. Combining the CDR3 with reference TRBV5-6 and TRBJ2-6 gives the whole variable domain DAGVTQSPTHLIKTRGQQVTLRCSPKSGHDTVSWYQQALGQGPQFIFQYYEEEERQRGNFPDRFSGHQFPNYSSELNVNALLLGDSALYLCASSLPVSGANVLTFGAGSRLTVL.

The genes are TRBV5-1 and TRBJ1-2; perhaps TRBD1 as D (6 bases). V was trimmed by 3 bases and J by 4 bases, leaving 10 bases between them. Germline CDR1 is SGHRS and CDR2 is YFSETQ. The CDR3 is 13 amino acids. The CDR3 protein is CASSWDTIYGYTF. The CDR3 coding sequence is TGCGCCAGCAGCTGGGACACTATCTATGGCTACACCTTC.

The chain combines TRBV7-6 with TRBJ2-1; 7 positions match TRBD2. Per germline, CDR1 SGHVS and CDR2 FNYEAQ. V shed 4 bases, J shed 4 bases, and the junction held 10 bases outside the gene matches. The CDR3 totals 16 residues. CDR3 sequence (DNA): TGTGCCAGCAGCTACTTGGTCGCTAGCGGTTACAATGAGCAGTTCTTC. Residues: CASSYLVASGYNEQFF.

The chain combines TRBV7-2 with TRBJ2-3; tentative D call: TRBD2 (6 bases). This CDR3 spans 15 amino acids. Per germline, CDR1 SGHTA and CDR2 FQGNSA. V lost 7 bases to trimming and J lost 3 bases, with 17 bases between them. The CDR3: CASTPGTPMTDTQYF. The CDR3 coding sequence is TGTGCCAGCACCCCGGGGACTCCGATGACAGATACGCAGTATTTT.

This chain uses TRBV6-2 or TRBV6-3 with TRBJ1-1, with D possibly matching TRBD1 (6 bases). The CDR3 has 11 amino acids. CDR1 is MNHEY, CDR2 SVGEGT, per germline. Trimming pared 2 bases from V and 10 bases from J, leaving 8 bases between. The CDR3, as DNA: TGTGCCAGCAGTTACGACAGGCTAGCTTTCTTT. Amino acids: CASSYDRLAFF.

The chain combines TRBV5-6 with TRBJ2-7; D remains unclear. The length of the CDR3 is 14 residues. V lost 2 bases to trimming and J lost 3 bases, with 12 bases between them. CDR1 and CDR2 (germline): SGHDT, YYEEEE. The CDR3: CASSLRIGRYEQYF. CDR3 in DNA: TGTGCCAGCAGCTTACGCATAGGACGCTACGAGCAGTACTTC.

The rearrangement links TRBV5-4 to TRBJ1-2; possible D gene TRBD1, 5 bases. This CDR3 comprises 14 residues. The germline V and J ends were trimmed by 3 bases and 5 bases, with 14 bases remaining between them. Germline CDR1 is SGHNT and CDR2 is YYREEE (reference sequence). The CDR3 sequence: CASSSDSGLYGYTF. The CDR3 DNA follows: TGTGCCAGCAGCTCCGACAGTGGACTGTATGGCTACACCTTC.

The rearrangement uses TRBV2 and TRBJ1-2, with D maybe TRBD1 (6 bases). CDR3 length: 12 amino acids. Germline CDR1 is SNHLY and CDR2 is FYNNEI. V was shortened by 4 bases and J by 8 bases, with 11 bases between the two germline ends. CDR3 loop: CASSVQGGGYTF. The CDR3 DNA follows: TGTGCCAGCAGTGTACAGGGCGGGGGCTACACCTTC. The whole variable domain, remainder taken from reference TRBV2 and TRBJ1-2, is EPEVTQTPSHQVTQMGQEVILRCVPISNHLYFYWYRQILGQKVEFLVSFYNNEISEKSEIFDDQFSVERPDGSNFTLKIRSTKLEDSAMYFCASSVQGGGYTFGSGTRLTVV.

The chain employs TRBV4-1 and TRBJ1-2; no firm D call. The CDR3 runs to 13 residues. V was pared by 3 bases and J by 4 bases, with 9 bases between. The germline gives CDR1 MGHRA, CDR2 YSYEKL. The CDR3 nucleotides read TGCGCCAGCAGCCATGGACTGCTCTATGGCTACACCTTC. Protein: CASSHGLLYGYTF.

This sequence joins TRBV4-3 and TRBJ2-1; 9 bases are shared with TRBD1. This CDR3 region has 15 residues. Germline V lookup: CDR1 LGHNA, CDR2 YSLEER. Trimming cost V 4 bases and J 7 bases; bases outside gene matches: 8. As DNA, the CDR3 is TGCGCCAGCAGCCTCTCCGGGACAGGGACTAATGAGCAGTTCTTC. It encodes CASSLSGTGTNEQFF.